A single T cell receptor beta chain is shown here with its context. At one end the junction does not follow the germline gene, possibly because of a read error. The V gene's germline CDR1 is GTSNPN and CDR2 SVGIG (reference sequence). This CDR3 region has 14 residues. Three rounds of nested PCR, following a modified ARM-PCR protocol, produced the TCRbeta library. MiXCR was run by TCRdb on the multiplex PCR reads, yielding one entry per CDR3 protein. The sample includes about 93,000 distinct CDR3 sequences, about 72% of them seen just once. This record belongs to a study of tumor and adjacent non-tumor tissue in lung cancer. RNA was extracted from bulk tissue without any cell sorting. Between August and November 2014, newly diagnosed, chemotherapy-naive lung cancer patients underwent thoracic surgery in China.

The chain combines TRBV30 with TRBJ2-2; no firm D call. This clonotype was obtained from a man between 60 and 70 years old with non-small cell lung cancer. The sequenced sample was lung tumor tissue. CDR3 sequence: CARSVRANTGELFF. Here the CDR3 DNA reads TGTGCCCGGAGTGTCAGAGCGAATACCGGGGAGCTGTTTTTT.